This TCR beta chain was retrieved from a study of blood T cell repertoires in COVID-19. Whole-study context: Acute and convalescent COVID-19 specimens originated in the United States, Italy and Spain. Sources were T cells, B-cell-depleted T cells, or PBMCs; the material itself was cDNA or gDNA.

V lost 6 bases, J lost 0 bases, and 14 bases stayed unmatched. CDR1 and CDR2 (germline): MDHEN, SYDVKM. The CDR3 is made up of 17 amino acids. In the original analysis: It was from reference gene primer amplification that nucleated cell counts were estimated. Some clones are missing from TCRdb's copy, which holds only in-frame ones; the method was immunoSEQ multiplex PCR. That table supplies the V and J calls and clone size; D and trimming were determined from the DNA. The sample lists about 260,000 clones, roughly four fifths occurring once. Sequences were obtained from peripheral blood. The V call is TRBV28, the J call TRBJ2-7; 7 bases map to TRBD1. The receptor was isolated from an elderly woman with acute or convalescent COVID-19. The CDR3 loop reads CASSAASDRRSSYEQYF. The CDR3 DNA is TGTGCCAGCAGCGCCGCCTCGGACAGGCGGAGCTCCTACGAGCAGTACTTC.